This T cell receptor beta chain was profiled in a study of cytomegalovirus exposure and HLA in healthy donors. Primers included in the PCR were 60 Vbeta and 13 Jbeta primers. Assay used: immunoSEQ multiplex PCR; TCRdb lists only in-frame clones, some missing. This table has about 160,000 clones, 82% appearing once. Study-level results: Cytomegalovirus-associated status was assigned to about 150 TCR beta chains. Evidence from a later analysis indicated that most CMV-associated TCR beta chains looked HLA-restricted.

Unmatched junction bases numbered 3, after V lost 3 bases and J lost 3 bases. This CDR3 region has 14 residues. Germline V gene sequence: CDR1 SGHRS, CDR2 YFSETQ. A word on this clone: The antigen remains undetermined. This sample includes further DNA sequences coding for the same CDR3.

Source material: PBMCs. The genes are TRBV5-1 and TRBJ2-1, with 7 bases that match TRBD1. The receptor's source is a girl between 5 and 17 years old in good health and CMV-seropositive. CDR3 loop: CASSSSGGYNEQFF. The CDR3 DNA is TGCGCCAGCAGCTCATCAGGGGGCTACAATGAGCAGTTCTTC.